This T cell receptor beta chain originates from a study of cytomegalovirus exposure and HLA in healthy donors. Regarding the study as a whole: The productive fraction for most TCR beta V segments was about 87% or about 30% in an earlier analysis. The study flagged about 150 TCR beta chains as cytomegalovirus-associated. When a later analysis was performed, an Asian-associated ancestry cluster reportedly had fewer N-insertions than the roughly 700-donor mean.

Donors consisted of healthy bone marrow donors. A note on this clone: Antigen specificity is unknown.

CDR1 and CDR2 from the germline V gene are SGHRS and YFSETQ. V gave up 0 bases and J gave up 7 bases, with 11 bases separating them. The length of the CDR3 is 14 residues. Primers for the PCR totalled 60 Vbeta and 13 Jbeta. Sequenced by immunoSEQ multiplex PCR; TCRdb stores in-frame clones only, minus some. The repertoire holds 150,000 to 200,000 clones, with 65% to 80% as singletons. Sequenced material: PBMCs. The chain couples TRBV5-1 to TRBJ2-1, with a tentative D call TRBD2 (7 bases). The sequence was obtained from a woman aged 25-40 years in good health and CMV-seronegative. The CDR3 DNA follows: TGCGCCAGCAGCTTGGGCAGGGGAGGGAATGAGCAGTTCTTC. Protein product: CASSLGRGGNEQFF.